The rows below give T cell receptor beta chains drawn from one sample of a study of response to subunit inactivated influenza vaccine. TCRdb re-derived calls from the RT-PCR reads in MiXCR, one entry per CDR3 protein. The sample lists around 850,000 distinct CDR3 sequences; approximately 18% were seen once. The sample in question was PBMCs from blood, obtained roughly 5 days after vaccination. All receptors come from a man aged 50-60 years who received an inactivated influenza vaccine. CDR3s include the opening cysteine and the closing phenylalanine or tryptophan. The D gene is left open where the match is weak. Only part of the rows carry a size: once, few, many, or a class if the clone is expanded.

TRBJ1-1 | few | TRBV18 | TRBD1 | TGTGCCAGCTCATTACGGGACAGAGTTAACACTGAAGCTTTCTTT | CASSLRDRVNTEAFF
TRBJ2-5 | - | TRBV12-3/TRBV12-4 | - | TGTGCCAGCAGTTACGGGGGGACACAAGCTGGGGCCCAGTACTTC | CASSYGGTQAGAQYF
TRBJ2-7 | few | TRBV7-2 | TRBD2 | TGTGCCAGCAGCTTAGTCGCGGGAGATCGGAACGAGCAGTACTTC | CASSLVAGDRNEQYF
TRBJ1-5 | - | TRBV4-2 | - | TGTGCCAGCAGCCTCCGCGGGACACGCAATCAGCCCCAGCATTTT | CASSLRGTRNQPQHF
TRBJ2-2 | few | TRBV4-3 | - | TGCGCCAGCAGCCAAGATTTGCTGATCACCGGGGAGCTGTTTTTT | CASSQDLLITGELFF
TRBJ2-5 | few | TRBV5-6 | - | TGTGCCAGCAGCTTGAACCGGCACCAAGAGACCCAGTACTTC | CASSLNRHQETQYF
TRBJ2-1 | few | TRBV6-2/TRBV6-3 | TRBD2 | TGTGCCAGCAATCCACCCGGGACTAGCGGGGTCTACAATGAGCAGTTCTTC | CASNPPGTSGVYNEQFF
TRBJ2-5 | few | TRBV2 | - | TGTGCCAGCACCCCCCAGGGAGAAAAGACCCAGTACTTC | CASTPQGEKTQYF
TRBJ2-2 | - | TRBV20-1 | TRBD1 | TGCAGTGCTAGACAGGGGGCGCGCGGGGAGCTGTTTTTT | CSARQGARGELFF
TRBJ2-5 | few | TRBV5-1 | - | TGCGCCAGCAGCTCCCTCCAGCGGCGGCAAGAGACCCAGTACTTC | CASSSLQRRQETQYF
TRBJ2-5 | - | TRBV18 | - | TGTGCCAGCTCAACCGGCCAGCAAGAGACCCAGTACTTC | CASSTGQQETQYF
TRBJ2-3 | - | TRBV15 | - | TGTGCCACCAGCGCGCGGGACTCAGGGTTCACAGATACGCAGTATTTT | CATSARDSGFTDTQYF
TRBJ2-5 | many | TRBV6-5 | - | TGTGCCAGCAGTTACGGAACTAGCAAAGGGGGGGAGACCCAGTACTTC | CASSYGTSKGGETQYF
TRBJ2-7 | few | TRBV6-5 | - | TGTGCCAGCAGTTACTCGTACGCGACTCCCCGGGGGGCCGAGCAGTACTTC | CASSYSYATPRGAEQYF
TRBJ1-2 | - | TRBV19 | - | TGTGCCAGTAGTATCTCAGGGGACTATGGCTACACCTTC | CASSISGDYGYTF
TRBJ2-1 | - | TRBV7-8 | - | TGTGCCAGCAGCGCCCCATGGTCCTACCTCAAAACAAGCTCCTACAATGAGCAGTTCTTC | CASSAPWSYLKTSSYNEQFF
TRBJ2-7 | few | TRBV7-8 | - | TGTGCCAGCAGCACGAGGGTCTACGAGCAGTACTTC | CASSTRVYEQYF
TRBJ1-2 | - | TRBV12-3/TRBV12-4 | - | TGTGCCAGCACCTTGGGGTTTACAGGGTTTCCCGTTCGGGGCTACACCTTC | CASTLGFTGFPVRGYTF